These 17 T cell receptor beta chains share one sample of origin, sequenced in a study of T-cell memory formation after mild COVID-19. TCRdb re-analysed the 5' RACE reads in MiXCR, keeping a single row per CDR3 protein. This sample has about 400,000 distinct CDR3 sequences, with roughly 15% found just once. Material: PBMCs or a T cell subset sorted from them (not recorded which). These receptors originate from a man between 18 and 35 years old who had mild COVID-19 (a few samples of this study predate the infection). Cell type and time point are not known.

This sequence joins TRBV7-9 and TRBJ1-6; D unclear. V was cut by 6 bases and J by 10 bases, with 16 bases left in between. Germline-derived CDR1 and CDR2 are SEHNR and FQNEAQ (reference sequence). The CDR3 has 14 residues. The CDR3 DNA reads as TGTGCCAGCAGAAAGGAGGGTCTGGGCTCACCCCTCCACTTT. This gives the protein CASRKEGLGSPLHF.

CDR3 sequence reads: CASRPGGGFMNTEAFF. The CDR3 nucleotides read TGCGCCAGCCGACCGGGGGGCGGCTTCATGAACACTGAAGCTTTCTTT. The rearrangement uses TRBV4-1 and TRBJ1-1, with D maybe TRBD1 (6 bases). This CDR3 has 16 amino acids. Germline V gene data show CDR1 as MGHRA and CDR2 as YSYEKL. V was clipped by 8 bases and J by 0 bases, with 19 bases between them.

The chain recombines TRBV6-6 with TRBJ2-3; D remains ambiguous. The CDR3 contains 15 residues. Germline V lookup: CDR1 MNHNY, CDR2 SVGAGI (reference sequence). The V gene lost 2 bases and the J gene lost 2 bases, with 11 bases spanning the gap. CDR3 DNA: TGTGCCAGCAGTTACACCGGGTCGAACACAGATACGCAGTATTTT. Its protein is CASSYTGSNTDTQYF.

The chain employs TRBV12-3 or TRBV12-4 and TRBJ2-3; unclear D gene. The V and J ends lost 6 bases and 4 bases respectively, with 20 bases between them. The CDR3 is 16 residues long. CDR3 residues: CASSLQRPPWPDTQYF. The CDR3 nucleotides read TGTGCCAGCAGCCTTCAAAGACCCCCTTGGCCAGATACGCAGTATTTT.

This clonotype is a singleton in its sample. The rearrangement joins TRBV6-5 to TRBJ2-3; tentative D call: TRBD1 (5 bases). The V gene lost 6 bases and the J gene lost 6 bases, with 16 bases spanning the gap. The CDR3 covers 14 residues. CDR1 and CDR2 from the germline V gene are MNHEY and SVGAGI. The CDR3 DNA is TGTGCCAGCAGCTTACGGGTCAAGGGGGATACGCAGTATTTT. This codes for CASSLRVKGDTQYF.

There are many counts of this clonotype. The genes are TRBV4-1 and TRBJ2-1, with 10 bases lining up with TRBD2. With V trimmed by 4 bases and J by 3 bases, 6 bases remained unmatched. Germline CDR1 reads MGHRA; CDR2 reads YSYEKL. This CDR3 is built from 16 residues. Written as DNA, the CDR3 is TGCGCCAGCAGCCGAGGTGCTAGCGGGAGCTACAATGAGCAGTTCTTC. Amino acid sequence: CASSRGASGSYNEQFF.

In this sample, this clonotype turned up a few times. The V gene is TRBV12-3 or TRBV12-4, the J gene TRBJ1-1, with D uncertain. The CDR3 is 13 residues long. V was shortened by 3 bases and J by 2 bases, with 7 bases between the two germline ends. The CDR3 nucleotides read TGTGCCAGCAGTTTGTTAGCCAACACTGAAGCTTTCTTT. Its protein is CASSLLANTEAFF.

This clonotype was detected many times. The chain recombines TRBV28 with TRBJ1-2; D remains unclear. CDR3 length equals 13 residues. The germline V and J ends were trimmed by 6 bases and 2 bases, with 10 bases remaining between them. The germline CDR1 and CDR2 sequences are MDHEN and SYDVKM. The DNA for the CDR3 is TGTGCCAGCAGCCTGACGGGAAACTATGGCTACACCTTC. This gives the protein CASSLTGNYGYTF.

This CDR3 is CASSYSPTGAHEEKLFF. The CDR3 DNA follows: TGTGCCAGCAGTTACTCGCCCACGGGGGCCCATGAGGAAAAACTGTTTTTT. The chain recombines TRBV6-5 with TRBJ1-4; the D gene is possibly TRBD1 (6 bases). The CDR3 has 17 residues. Trimming left V 0 bases short and J 8 bases short, with 19 bases between. CDR1 and CDR2 from the germline V gene are MNHEY and SVGAGI.

CDR3 in amino acids: CASSQDPYSLRSEAFF. In DNA form, the CDR3 reads TGCGCCAGCAGCCAAGATCCGTACAGTCTTAGGTCTGAAGCTTTCTTT. V gene TRBV4-3 combines with J gene TRBJ1-1; D not certain. The CDR3 totals 16 residues. CDR1 and CDR2 from the germline V gene are LGHNA and YSLEER. The V end lost 0 bases, the J end lost 6 bases, and 17 bases lay between the germline ends.

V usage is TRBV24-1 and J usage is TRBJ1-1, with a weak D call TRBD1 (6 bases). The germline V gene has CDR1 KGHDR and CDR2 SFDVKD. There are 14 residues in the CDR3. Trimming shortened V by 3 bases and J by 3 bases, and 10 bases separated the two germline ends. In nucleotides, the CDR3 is TGTGCCACCAGTGATCCCAGGGGACACACTGAAGCTTTCTTT. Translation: CATSDPRGHTEAFF.

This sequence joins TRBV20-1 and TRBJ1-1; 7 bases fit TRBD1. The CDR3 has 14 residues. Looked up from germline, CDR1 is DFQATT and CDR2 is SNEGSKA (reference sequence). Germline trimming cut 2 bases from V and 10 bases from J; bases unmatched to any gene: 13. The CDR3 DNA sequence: TGCAGTGCTAGATTTGGGTCAGGGGGGACGACAGCTTTCTTT. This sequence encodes CSARFGSGGTTAFF.

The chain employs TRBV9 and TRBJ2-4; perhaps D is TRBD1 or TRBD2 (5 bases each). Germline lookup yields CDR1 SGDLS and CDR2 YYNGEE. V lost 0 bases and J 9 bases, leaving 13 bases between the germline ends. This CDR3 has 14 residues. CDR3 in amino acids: CASSVGGEAGIQYF. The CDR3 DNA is TGTGCCAGCAGCGTAGGGGGCGAGGCGGGCATTCAGTACTTC.

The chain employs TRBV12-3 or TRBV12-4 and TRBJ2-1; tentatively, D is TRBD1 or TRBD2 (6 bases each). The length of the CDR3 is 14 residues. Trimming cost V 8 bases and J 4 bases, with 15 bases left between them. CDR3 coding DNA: TGTGCCAGCTCGGGGGCAGGTTCATACAATGAGCAGTTCTTC. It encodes CASSGAGSYNEQFF.

CDR3 in amino acids: CSAKRTSGGTYEQYF. The DNA for the CDR3 is TGCAGCGCAAAGAGGACTAGCGGGGGTACGTACGAGCAGTACTTC. The rearrangement uses TRBV29-1 and TRBJ2-7, with 13 bases lining up with TRBD2. The germline V gene has CDR1 SQVTM and CDR2 ANQGSEA. V shed 7 bases and J 4 bases; nucleotides not matched to a gene: 10. This CDR3 has 15 amino acids.

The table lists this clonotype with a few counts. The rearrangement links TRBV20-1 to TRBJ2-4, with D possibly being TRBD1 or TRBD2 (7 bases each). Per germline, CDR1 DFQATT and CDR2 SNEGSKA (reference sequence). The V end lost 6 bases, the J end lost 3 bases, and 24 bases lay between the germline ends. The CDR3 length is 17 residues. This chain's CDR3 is CSARGWEGASGKNIQYF. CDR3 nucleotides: TGCAGTGCCAGGGGGTGGGAGGGGGCTAGTGGCAAAAACATTCAGTACTTC.

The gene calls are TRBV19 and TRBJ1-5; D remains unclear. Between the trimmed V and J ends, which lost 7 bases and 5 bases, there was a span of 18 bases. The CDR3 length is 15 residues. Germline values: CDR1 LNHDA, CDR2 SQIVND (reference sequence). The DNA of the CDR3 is TGTGCCAGTATCGGCCGGGGTATAGGGTATCAGCCCCAGCATTTT. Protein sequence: CASIGRGIGYQPQHF.